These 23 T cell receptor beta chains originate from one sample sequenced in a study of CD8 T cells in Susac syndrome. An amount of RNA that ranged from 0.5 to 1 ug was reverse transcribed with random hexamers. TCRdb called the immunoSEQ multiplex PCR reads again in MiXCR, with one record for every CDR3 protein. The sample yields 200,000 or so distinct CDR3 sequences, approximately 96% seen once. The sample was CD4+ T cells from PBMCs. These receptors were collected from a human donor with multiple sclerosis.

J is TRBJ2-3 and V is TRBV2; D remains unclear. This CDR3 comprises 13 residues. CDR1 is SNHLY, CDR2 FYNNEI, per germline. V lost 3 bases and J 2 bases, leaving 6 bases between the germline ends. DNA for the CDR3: TGTGCCAGCAGTGATGACACCACAGATACGCAGTATTTT. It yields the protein CASSDDTTDTQYF.

The CDR3 DNA sequence: TGCAGCTTAAGGACAGGCCTCACAGATACGCAGTATTTT. Its translation is CSLRTGLTDTQYF. The V and J genes are TRBV29-1 and TRBJ2-3, with 7 positions matching TRBD1. There are 13 residues in the CDR3. Germline loops: CDR1 SQVTM, CDR2 ANQGSEA. J gave up 2 bases and V 8 bases, and 7 bases lay outside the gene matches.

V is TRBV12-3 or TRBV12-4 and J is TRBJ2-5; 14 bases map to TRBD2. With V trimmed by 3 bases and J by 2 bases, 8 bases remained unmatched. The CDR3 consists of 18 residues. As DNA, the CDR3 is TGTGCCAGCAGTTTTTACTCGGGACTAGCGGGGGAGCAAGAGACCCAGTACTTC. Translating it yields CASSFYSGLAGEQETQYF.

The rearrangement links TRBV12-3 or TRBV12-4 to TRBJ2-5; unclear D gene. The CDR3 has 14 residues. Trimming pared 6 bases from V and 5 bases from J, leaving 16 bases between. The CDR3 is CASSRREAGETQYF. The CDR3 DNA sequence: TGTGCCAGCAGCAGAAGAGAGGCCGGGGAGACCCAGTACTTC.

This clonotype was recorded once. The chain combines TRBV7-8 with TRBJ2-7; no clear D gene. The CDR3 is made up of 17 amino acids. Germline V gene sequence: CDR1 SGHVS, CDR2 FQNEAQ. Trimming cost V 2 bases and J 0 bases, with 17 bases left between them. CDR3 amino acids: CASSLTAKPRTSYEQYF. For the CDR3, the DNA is TGTGCCAGCAGCTTAACAGCTAAACCACGAACCTCCTACGAGCAGTACTTC.

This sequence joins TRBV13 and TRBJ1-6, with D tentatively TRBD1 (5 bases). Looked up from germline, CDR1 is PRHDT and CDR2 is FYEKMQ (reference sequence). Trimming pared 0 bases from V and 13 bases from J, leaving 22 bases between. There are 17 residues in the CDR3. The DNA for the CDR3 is TGTGCCAGCAGCTTAGGAGGCTTCCAGGGAACTGGAATCCCCCTCCACTTT. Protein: CASSLGGFQGTGIPLHF.

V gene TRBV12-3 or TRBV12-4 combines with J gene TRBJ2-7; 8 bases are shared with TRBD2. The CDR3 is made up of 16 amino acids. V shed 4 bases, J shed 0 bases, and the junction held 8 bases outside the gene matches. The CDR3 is CASSSLGRGASYEQYF. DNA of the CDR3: TGTGCCAGCAGTTCCCTTGGGCGGGGGGCCTCCTACGAGCAGTACTTC.

Written as DNA, the CDR3 is TGTGCCAGCAGCCAGTACGCTGCCGGAGGCTACACCTTC. It codes for CASSQYAAGGYTF. This sequence joins TRBV3-1 and TRBJ1-2; no clear D gene. Germline loops: CDR1 LGHDT, CDR2 YNNKEL (reference sequence). V was shortened by 3 bases and J by 8 bases, with 13 bases between the two germline ends. The CDR3 spans 13 residues.

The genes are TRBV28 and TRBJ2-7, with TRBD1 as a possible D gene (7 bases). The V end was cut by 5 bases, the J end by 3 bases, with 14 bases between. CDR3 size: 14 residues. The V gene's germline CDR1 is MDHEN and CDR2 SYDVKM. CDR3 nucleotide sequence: TGTGCCAGCAGTGGAGGGGGCCTTTACTACGAGCAGTACTTC. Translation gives CASSGGGLYYEQYF.

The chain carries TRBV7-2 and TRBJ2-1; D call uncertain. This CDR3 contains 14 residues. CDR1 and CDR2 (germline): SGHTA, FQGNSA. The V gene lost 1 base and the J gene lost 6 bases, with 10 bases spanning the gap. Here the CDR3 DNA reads TGTGCCAGCAGCTTAGTAGGCAGACCCAATGAGCAGTTCTTC. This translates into CASSLVGRPNEQFF. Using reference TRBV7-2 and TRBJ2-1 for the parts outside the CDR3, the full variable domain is GAGVSQSPSNKVTEKGKDVELRCDPISGHTALYWYRQSLGQGLEFLIYFQGNSAPDKSGLPSDRFSAERTGGSVSTLTIQRTQQEDSAVYLCASSLVGRPNEQFFGPGTRLTVL.

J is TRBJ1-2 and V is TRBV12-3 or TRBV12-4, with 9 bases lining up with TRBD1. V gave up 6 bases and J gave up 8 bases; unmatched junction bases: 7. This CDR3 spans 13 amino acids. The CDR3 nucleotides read TGTGCCAGCAGCTACAGGGGGCCTGGCGGCTACACCTTC. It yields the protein CASSYRGPGGYTF.

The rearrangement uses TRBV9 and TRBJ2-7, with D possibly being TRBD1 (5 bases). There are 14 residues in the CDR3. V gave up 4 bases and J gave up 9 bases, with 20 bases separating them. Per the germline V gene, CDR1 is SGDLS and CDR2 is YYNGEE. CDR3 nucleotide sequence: TGTGCCAGCAGCCCCCAACTCGACAGTAGTCGGCAGTACTTC. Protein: CASSPQLDSSRQYF.

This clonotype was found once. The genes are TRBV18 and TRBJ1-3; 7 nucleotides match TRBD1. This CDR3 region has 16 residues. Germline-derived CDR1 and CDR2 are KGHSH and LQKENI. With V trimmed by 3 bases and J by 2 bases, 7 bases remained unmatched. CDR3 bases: TGTGCCAGCTCACCGCCGAACGACAGGGCTGGAAACACCATATATTTT. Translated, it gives CASSPPNDRAGNTIYF.

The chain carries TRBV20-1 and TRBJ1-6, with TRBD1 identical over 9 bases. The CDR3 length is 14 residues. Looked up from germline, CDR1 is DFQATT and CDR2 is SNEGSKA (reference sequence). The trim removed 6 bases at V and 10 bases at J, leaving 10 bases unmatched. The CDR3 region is CSASRGTGYSPLHF. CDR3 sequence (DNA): TGCAGTGCGTCGCGTGGGACAGGGTACTCACCCCTCCACTTT.

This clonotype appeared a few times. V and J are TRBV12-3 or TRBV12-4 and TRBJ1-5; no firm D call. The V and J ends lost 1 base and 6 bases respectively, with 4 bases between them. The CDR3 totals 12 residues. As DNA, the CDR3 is TGTGCCAGCAGTTTAGTCGGTCAGCCCCAGCATTTT. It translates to CASSLVGQPQHF.

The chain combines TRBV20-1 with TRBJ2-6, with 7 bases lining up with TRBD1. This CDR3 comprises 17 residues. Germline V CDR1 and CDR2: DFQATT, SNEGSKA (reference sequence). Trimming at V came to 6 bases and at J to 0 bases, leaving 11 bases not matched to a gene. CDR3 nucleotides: TGCAGTGCCACTAGGGGACAGATTAGCTCTGGGGCCAACGTCCTGACTTTC. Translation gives CSATRGQISSGANVLTF.

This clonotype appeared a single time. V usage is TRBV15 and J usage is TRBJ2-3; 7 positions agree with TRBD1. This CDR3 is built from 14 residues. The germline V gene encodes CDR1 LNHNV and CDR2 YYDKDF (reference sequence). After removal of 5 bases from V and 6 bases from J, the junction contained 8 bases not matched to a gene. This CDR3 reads CATSLPRQGDTQYF. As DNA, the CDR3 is TGTGCCACCAGCCTCCCCAGACAGGGCGATACGCAGTATTTT.

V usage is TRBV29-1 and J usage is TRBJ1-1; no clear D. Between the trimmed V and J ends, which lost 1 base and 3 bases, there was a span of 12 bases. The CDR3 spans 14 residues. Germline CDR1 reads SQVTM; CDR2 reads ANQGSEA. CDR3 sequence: CSVEGTVKDTEAFF. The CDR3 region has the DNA TGCAGCGTTGAAGGAACAGTCAAAGACACTGAAGCTTTCTTT.

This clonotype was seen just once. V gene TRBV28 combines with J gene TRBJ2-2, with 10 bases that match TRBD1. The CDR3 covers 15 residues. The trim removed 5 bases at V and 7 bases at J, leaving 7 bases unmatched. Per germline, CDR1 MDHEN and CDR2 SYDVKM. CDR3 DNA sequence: TGTGCCAGCAGTGCAGGGACAGGGGATCACGGGGAGCTGTTTTTT. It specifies CASSAGTGDHGELFF.

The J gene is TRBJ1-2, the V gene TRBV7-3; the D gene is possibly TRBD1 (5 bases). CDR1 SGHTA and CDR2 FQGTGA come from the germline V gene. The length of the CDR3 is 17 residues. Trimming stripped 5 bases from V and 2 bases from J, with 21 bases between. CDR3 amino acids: CASSLLEGGTSNYGYTF. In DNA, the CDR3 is TGTGCCAGCAGCCTACTGGAAGGAGGGACCTCCAACTATGGCTACACCTTC.

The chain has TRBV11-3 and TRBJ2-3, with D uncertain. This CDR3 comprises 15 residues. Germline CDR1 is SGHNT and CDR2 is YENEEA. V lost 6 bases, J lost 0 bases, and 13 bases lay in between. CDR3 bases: TGTGCCAGCAGTCCTGACGGCGCTAGCACAGATACGCAGTATTTT. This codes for CASSPDGASTDTQYF.

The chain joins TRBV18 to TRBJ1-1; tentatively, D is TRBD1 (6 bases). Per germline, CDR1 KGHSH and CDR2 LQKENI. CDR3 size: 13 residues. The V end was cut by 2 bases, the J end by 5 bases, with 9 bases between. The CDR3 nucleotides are TGTGCCAGCTCACCATCAGGGGCGACTGAAGCTTTCTTT. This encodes CASSPSGATEAFF. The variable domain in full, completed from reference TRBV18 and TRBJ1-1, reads NAGVMQNPRHLVRRRGQEARLRCSPMKGHSHVYWYRQLPEEGLKFMVYLQKENIIDESGMPKERFSAEFPKEGPSILRIQQVVRGDSAAYFCASSPSGATEAFFGQGTRLTVV.

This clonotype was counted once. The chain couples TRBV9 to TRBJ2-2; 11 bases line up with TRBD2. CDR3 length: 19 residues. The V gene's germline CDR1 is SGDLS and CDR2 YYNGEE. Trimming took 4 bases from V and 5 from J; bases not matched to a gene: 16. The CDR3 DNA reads TGTGCCAGCAGCACCCACCCGGGACTAGCGGATTCGAGGACCGGGGAGCTGTTTTTT. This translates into CASSTHPGLADSRTGELFF.